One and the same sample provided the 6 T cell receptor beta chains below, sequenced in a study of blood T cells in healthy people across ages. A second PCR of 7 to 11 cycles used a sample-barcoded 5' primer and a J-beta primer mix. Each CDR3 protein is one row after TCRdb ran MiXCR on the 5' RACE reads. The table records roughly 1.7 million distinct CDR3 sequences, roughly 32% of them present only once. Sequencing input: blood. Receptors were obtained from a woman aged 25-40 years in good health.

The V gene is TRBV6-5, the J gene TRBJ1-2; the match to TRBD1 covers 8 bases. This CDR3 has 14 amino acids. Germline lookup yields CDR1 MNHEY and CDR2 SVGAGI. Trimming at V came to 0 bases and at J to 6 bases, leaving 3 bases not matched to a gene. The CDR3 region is CASSYSSGGDGYTF. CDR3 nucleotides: TGTGCCAGCAGTTACTCTTCAGGGGGCGATGGCTACACCTTC.

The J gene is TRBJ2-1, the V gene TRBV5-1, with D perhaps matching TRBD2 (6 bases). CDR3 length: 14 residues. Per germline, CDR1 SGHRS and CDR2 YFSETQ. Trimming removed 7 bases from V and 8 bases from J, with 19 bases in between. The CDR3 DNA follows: TGCGCCAGCCAAACCGGGACTTCCTCCTATGAGCAGTTCTTC. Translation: CASQTGTSSYEQFF.

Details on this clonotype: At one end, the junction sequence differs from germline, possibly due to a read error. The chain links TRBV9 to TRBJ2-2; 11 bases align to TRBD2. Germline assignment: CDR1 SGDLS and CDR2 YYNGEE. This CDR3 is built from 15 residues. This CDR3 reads CASTVAGGLNGELFF. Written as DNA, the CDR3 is TGTGCCAGCACCGTAGCGGGGGGGCTGAACGGGGAGCTGTTTTTT.

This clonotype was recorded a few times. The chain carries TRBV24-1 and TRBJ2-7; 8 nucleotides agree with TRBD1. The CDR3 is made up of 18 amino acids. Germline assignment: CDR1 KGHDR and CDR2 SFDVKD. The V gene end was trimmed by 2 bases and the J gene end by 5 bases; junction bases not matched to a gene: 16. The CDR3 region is CATSDSDRAGGAFNEQYF. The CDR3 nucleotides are TGTGCCACCAGTGATTCTGATCGGGCAGGGGGCGCCTTCAACGAGCAGTACTTC.

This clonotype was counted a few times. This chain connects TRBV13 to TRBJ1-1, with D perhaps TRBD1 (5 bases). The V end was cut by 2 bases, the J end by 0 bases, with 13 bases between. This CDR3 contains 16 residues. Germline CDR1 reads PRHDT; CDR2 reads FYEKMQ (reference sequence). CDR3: CASSLTYGAVNTEAFF. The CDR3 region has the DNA TGTGCCAGCAGCTTAACTTATGGGGCGGTGAACACTGAAGCTTTCTTT.

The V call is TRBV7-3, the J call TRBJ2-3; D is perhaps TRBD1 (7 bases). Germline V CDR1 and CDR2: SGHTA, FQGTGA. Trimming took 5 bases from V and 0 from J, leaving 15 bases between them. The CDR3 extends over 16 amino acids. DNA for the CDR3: TGTGCCAGCAGCCCAGTCAGGGGGGCTAGCACAGATACGCAGTATTTT. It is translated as CASSPVRGASTDTQYF.